A selection of T cell receptor beta chains follows, all from one sample in a study of blood T cells in healthy people across ages. One entry per CDR3 protein, called by TCRdb with MiXCR from the 5' RACE reads. The repertoire holds 1 million or so distinct CDR3 sequences, with more than 40% as singletons. What was sequenced was blood. Source of these receptors: a woman in her sixties or seventies in good health. Each CDR3 is given with its conserved first and last residue. Fields, in order: clone size, D gene, V gene, J gene, CDR3 protein, CDR3 DNA. The D gene is left open where the match is weak. Some rows mark clone size as missing; the rest say once, few, many or name a class of expanded clone.

>.|TRBD2|TRBV27|TRBJ2-7
CASLGGSPYEQYF
TGTGCCAGTCTTGGCGGGAGCCCCTACGAGCAGTACTTC
>.|.|TRBV4-1|TRBJ2-3
CASSPEGSGAGPSTDTQYF
TGCGCCAGCAGCCCGGAAGGAAGTGGGGCCGGTCCTAGCACAGATACGCAGTATTTT
>.|.|TRBV20-1|TRBJ2-1
CSATQTRGRGNEQFF
TGCAGTGCTACACAGACTAGGGGGAGGGGTAATGAACAGTTCTTC
>many|TRBD2|TRBV5-1|TRBJ2-5
CASSLGLAGVQETQYF
TGTGCCAGCAGCCTCGGACTAGCGGGGGTTCAAGAGACCCAGTACTTC
>few|.|TRBV7-9|TRBJ2-3
CASSPLGGNTDTQYF
TGTGCCAGCAGCCCCCTTGGCGGGAATACAGATACGCAGTATTTT
>.|.|TRBV5-6|TRBJ1-4
CASSTGKEKLFF
TGTGCCAGCAGCACGGGAAAGGAAAAACTGTTTTTT
>.|TRBD1|TRBV5-1|TRBJ1-6
CASSSQGTSYNSPLHF
TGCGCCAGCAGCTCACAGGGGACCTCCTATAATTCACCCCTCCACTTT
>.|TRBD2|TRBV20-1|TRBJ2-7
CSAGGTSGTYEQYF
TGCAGTGCTGGAGGGACTAGCGGGACCTACGAGCAGTACTTC
>.|.|TRBV6-1|TRBJ2-3
CASSEMEGGSYTDTQYF
TGTGCCAGCAGTGAGATGGAGGGGGGCAGTTACACAGATACGCAGTATTTT
>.|TRBD2|TRBV27|TRBJ2-3
CASSPLQGRAGGPDTQYF
TGTGCCAGCAGTCCCCTCCAAGGGCGAGCGGGAGGGCCAGATACGCAGTATTTT
>many|.|TRBV11-2|TRBJ2-7
CASSYLGRAGNYYNEQYF
TGTGCCAGCAGCTATTTGGGGCGGGCAGGAAATTATTACAATGAGCAGTACTTC
>.|TRBD2|TRBV9|TRBJ2-7
CASSPQGSGRIHEQYF
TGTGCCAGCAGCCCCCAAGGTAGCGGGAGGATCCATGAGCAGTACTTC
>.|.|TRBV2|TRBJ1-2
CASSEDSSNYGYTF
TGTGCCAGCAGTGAAGACAGTTCCAACTATGGCTACACCTTC
>.|.|TRBV20-1|TRBJ2-7
CSAESGGQGISYEQYF
TGCAGTGCTGAGAGTGGGGGGCAGGGAATCTCCTACGAGCAGTACTTC
>once|.|TRBV5-1|TRBJ1-1
CASSFKHEAFF
TGCGCCAGCAGCTTCAAACATGAAGCTTTCTTT
>.|TRBD1|TRBV6-4|TRBJ1-4
CATYLRGRDSFTTNEKLFF
TGTGCCACCTACTTAAGGGGACGGGACAGCTTCACAACTAATGAAAAACTGTTTTTT
>once|.|TRBV2|TRBJ2-1
CASSGVGTWEQFF
TGTGCCAGCAGTGGAGTAGGCACATGGGAGCAGTTCTTC
>.|TRBD1|TRBV5-5|TRBJ2-7
CASSGRTGGLVYEQYF
TGTGCCAGCAGCGGAAGGACAGGCGGACTCGTCTACGAGCAGTACTTC
>.|.|TRBV28|TRBJ2-1
CASSSRTGRVDNEQFF
TGTGCCAGCAGTTCCCGGACAGGGAGGGTGGACAATGAGCAGTTCTTC
>.|TRBD2|TRBV20-1|TRBJ2-5
CSAPQSGTSQETQYF
TGCAGTGCTCCCCAGAGTGGGACTAGCCAAGAGACCCAGTACTTC
>.|.|TRBV5-1|TRBJ2-2
CASSTSGANTGELFF
TGCGCCAGCAGCACCTCAGGGGCGAACACCGGGGAGCTGTTTTTT
>.|TRBD2|TRBV3-1|TRBJ2-7
CASSQSQRDERYF
TGTGCCAGCAGCCAAAGTCAGCGGGACGAGCGGTACTTC
>.|TRBD2|TRBV11-2|TRBJ2-1
CASSQSGSHNEQFF
TGTGCCAGCAGCCAGAGCGGGAGCCACAATGAGCAGTTCTTC
>once|.|TRBV11-1|TRBJ1-6
CASSLNKYNSPLHF
TGTGCCAGCAGCTTGAACAAATATAATTCACCCCTCCACTTT
>.|.|TRBV27|TRBJ1-6
CASSTRIYNSPLHF
TGTGCCAGCAGTACTCGGATCTATAATTCACCCCTCCACTTT